A single sample gave rise to the 14 T cell receptor beta chains below, sequenced in a study of T cells in women clearing cervical HPV infection. Sequencing used immunoSEQ multiplex PCR; TCRdb keeps in-frame clones, though not all of them. This listing includes approximately 21,000 clones. Sequences were obtained from blood buffy coat. All receptors derive from a woman aged 18 to 75 with a cervical HPV16 infection that either progressed to CIN3+ or cleared (not recorded which).

Notes on this clone: The read halts 3 residues ahead of the CDR3 end, with the missing end drawn from the germline J gene. The chain carries TRBV11-3 and TRBJ2-2; 7 bases align to TRBD1. The CDR3 spans 15 residues. V lost 4 bases and J lost 4; bases outside the gene matches: 6. Germline values: CDR1 SGHNT, CDR2 YENEEA. CDR3 residues: CASSSGTAVTGELFF. CDR3 DNA (partial): TGTGCCAGCAGCTCCGGGACAGCAGTCACCGGGGAG. Variable domain in full (rest from reference TRBV11-3 and TRBJ2-2): EAGVVQSPRYKIIEKKQPVAFWCNPISGHNTLYWYLQNLGQGPELLIRYENEEAVDDSQLPKDRFSAERLKGVDSTLKIQPAELGDSAVYLCASSSGTAVTGELFFGEGSRLTVL.

About this clone itself: A junction boundary mismatches the germline segment, possibly from a read error. Read coverage stops 3 residues before the CDR3 terminus; the germline J gene supplies the remainder. The gene calls are TRBV7-7 and TRBJ2-5; D may be TRBD1 (5 bases). Germline CDR1 is SSHAT and CDR2 is FNYEAQ (reference sequence). CDR3 length equals 13 residues. The CDR3 loop reads CASSQDSQETQYF. The CDR3 DNA, read in part, is TGTGCTAGCAGCCAAGACAGCCAAGAGACC.

A word on this clone: The read gets to within 3 residues of the CDR3 end, and the germline J gene fills in the rest. The chain uses TRBV7-8 and TRBJ2-1; 14 nucleotides match TRBD2. V lost 4 bases and J lost 8; bases outside the gene matches: 10. The germline V gene encodes CDR1 SGHVS and CDR2 FQNEAQ. This CDR3 is built from 17 residues. The sequenced part of the CDR3 DNA is TGTGCCAGCAGCTCCGGGACTAGCGGGAGAGTTTTATATGAG. Protein product: CASSSGTSGRVLYE. The CDR3 in full is CASSSGTSGRVLYEQFF.

Considering frequency, this clone is hyperexpanded. The read gets to within 3 residues of the CDR3 end, and the germline J gene fills in the rest. This chain links TRBV19 with TRBJ2-7; 8 nucleotides line up with TRBD1. The CDR3 is 15 amino acids. CDR1 is LNHDA and CDR2 is SQIVND in the germline V gene (reference sequence). J lost 3 bases, V lost 2 bases, and 6 bases had no gene match. The CDR3 spells CASSIRQGKHYEQYF. CDR3 DNA (partial): TGTGCCAGTAGTATACGACAGGGGAAGCACTACGAG.

This clone is deemed medium-sized by its frequency. The missing CDR3 end, 3 residues past where the read stops, is filled in from the germline J gene. This rearrangement joins TRBV30 to TRBJ1-4; tentative D call: TRBD1 (5 bases). Looked up from germline, CDR1 is GTSNPN and CDR2 is SVGIG (reference sequence). This CDR3 spans 15 amino acids. Trimming removed 3 bases at V and 8 bases at J, with 19 bases between. The CDR3 is CAWSPRGRPGEKLFF. Partial CDR3 DNA: TGTGCCTGGAGCCCTAGGGGTCGGCCGGGAGAAAAA.

Comments on this clone: The read is 3 residues too short to cover the CDR3 end, so that end is filled in from the germline J gene. This chain uses TRBV30 with TRBJ1-5; D perhaps matches TRBD1 (6 bases). The CDR3 runs to 15 residues. In germline, CDR1 is GTSNPN, CDR2 SVGIG (reference sequence). The V and J ends lost 3 bases and 3 bases respectively, with 15 bases between them. The CDR3 region is CAWRARGGVNQPQHF. Partial CDR3 DNA: TGTGCCTGGAGGGCCCGAGGGGGGGTCAATCAGCCC.

Of note for this clone: The CDR3 extends 3 residues past the end of the read, so its final part is completed from the germline J gene. The chain recombines TRBV11-3 with TRBJ1-2; maybe TRBD1 (6 bases). CDR1 SGHNT and CDR2 YENEEA come from the germline V gene. The CDR3 runs to 13 residues. The germline V and J ends were trimmed by 7 bases and 4 bases, with 13 bases remaining between them. Partial CDR3 DNA: TGTGCCAGCACCGAACAGGGAATCTATGGC. This codes for CASTEQGIYG. The entire CDR3 reads CASTEQGIYGYTF.

The CDR3 DNA, read in part, is TGTGCCTGGAGTGGTGGCAGGCAGATGGACACC. The encoded protein is CAWSGGRQMDT. The complete CDR3 sequence is CAWSGGRQMDTIYF. The genes are TRBV30 and TRBJ1-3, with D unresolved. The read stops 3 residues short of the end of the CDR3; the missing end is completed from the germline J gene. Germline V gene data show CDR1 as GTSNPN and CDR2 as SVGIG (reference sequence). This CDR3 comprises 14 residues. Trimming left V 1 base short and J 8 bases short, with 15 bases between. Looking up the rest from reference TRBV30 and TRBJ1-3 gives the full variable domain: SQTIHQWPATLVQPVGSPLSLECTVEGTSNPNLYWYRQAAGRGLQLLFYSVGIGQISSEVPQNLSASRPQDRQFILSSKKLLLSDSGFYLCAWSGGRQMDTIYFGEGSWLTVV.

As to this clone: The read is 3 residues too short to cover the CDR3 end, so that end is filled in from the germline J gene. The chain combines TRBV20-1 with TRBJ2-1; TRBD2 matches at 10 bases. Germline values: CDR1 DFQATT, CDR2 SNEGSKA (reference sequence). The ends lost 3 bases at V and 0 bases at J; junction bases unmatched: 5. The CDR3 runs to 16 residues. CDR3 loop: CSARRLAGASYNEQFF. The part of the CDR3 DNA that was read is TGCAGTGCTAGGCGGCTAGCGGGAGCCTCCTACAATGAG.

Regarding this clone: The read finishes 3 residues shy of the CDR3 end, and the germline J gene is used to complete it. The chain employs TRBV11-3 and TRBJ1-1; maybe TRBD1 (6 bases). Germline V gene data show CDR1 as SGHNT and CDR2 as YENEEA. This CDR3 is built from 12 residues. The part of the CDR3 DNA that was read is TGTGCCAGCAGCCGGACAGAAAAAAAA. It specifies CASSRTEKK. The full CDR3 sequence reads CASSRTEKKAFF. The full variable domain, in which reference TRBV11-3 and TRBJ1-1 provide the parts outside the CDR3, is EAGVVQSPRYKIIEKKQPVAFWCNPISGHNTLYWYLQNLGQGPELLIRYENEEAVDDSQLPKDRFSAERLKGVDSTLKIQPAELGDSAVYLCASSRTEKKAFFGQGTRLTVV.

As for this clone: Sequencing ends 3 residues short of the CDR3 end; the germline J gene provides the rest. The chain recombines TRBV30 with TRBJ2-3; D gene unclear. Germline V gene data show CDR1 as GTSNPN and CDR2 as SVGIG (reference sequence). This CDR3 contains 12 residues. CDR3 amino acids: CAWDTDNQPQYF. The part of the CDR3 DNA that was read is TGTGCCTGGGACACTGACAATCAGCCG. The complete variable domain, with remaining parts taken from reference TRBV30 and TRBJ2-3, reads SQTIHQWPATLVQPVGSPLSLECTVEGTSNPNLYWYRQAAGRGLQLLFYSVGIGQISSEVPQNLSASRPQDRQFILSSKKLLLSDSGFYLCAWDTDNQPQYFGPGTRLTVL.

A note on this clone: The CDR3 extends 3 residues past the end of the read, so its final part is completed from the germline J gene. V gene TRBV5-1 combines with J gene TRBJ1-1; maybe TRBD1 (5 bases). Trimming stripped 0 bases from V and 4 bases from J, with 16 bases between. The germline gives CDR1 SGHRS, CDR2 YFSETQ. This CDR3 is 16 amino acids long. The CDR3 DNA, read in part, is TGCGCCAGCAGCTTGGAGCTCCGGGGGGGTGGCACTGAA. It specifies CASSLELRGGGTE. The full-length CDR3 reads as CASSLELRGGGTEAFF.

Turning to this clone: The observed sequence ends 3 residues before the CDR3 terminus, with the missing tail filled in from the germline J gene. The chain employs TRBV5-1 and TRBJ2-7; 11 positions agree with TRBD2. CDR1 and CDR2 from the germline V gene are SGHRS and YFSETQ. This CDR3 contains 15 residues. Trimming took 5 bases from V and 0 from J; bases not matched to a gene: 4. The CDR3 sequence: CASSSGTSGSYEQYF. Incomplete CDR3 DNA: TGCGCCAGCAGTTCCGGGACTAGCGGCTCCTACGAG.

CDR3 protein: CASSLSVVQGSGAFF. Incomplete CDR3 DNA: TGTGCCAGCAGCTTATCAGTGGTTCAGGGGAGTGGA. The chain links TRBV11-3 to TRBJ1-1, with TRBD1 as a possible D gene (6 bases). The CDR3 end lies 3 residues beyond the end of the read and is filled in from the germline J gene. The CDR3 sequence is 15 residues long. Per germline, CDR1 SGHNT and CDR2 YENEEA.